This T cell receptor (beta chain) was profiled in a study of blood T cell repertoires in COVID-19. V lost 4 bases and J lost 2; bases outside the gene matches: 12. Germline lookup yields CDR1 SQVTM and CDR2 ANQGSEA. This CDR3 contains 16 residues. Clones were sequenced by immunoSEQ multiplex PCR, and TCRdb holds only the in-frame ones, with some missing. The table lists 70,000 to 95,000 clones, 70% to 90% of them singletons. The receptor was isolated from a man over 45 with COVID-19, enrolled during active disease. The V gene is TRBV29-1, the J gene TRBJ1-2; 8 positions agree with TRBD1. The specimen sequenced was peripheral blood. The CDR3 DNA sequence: TGCAGCGTTGGACCGGGACAGGCCTCCGGGAACTATGGCTACACCTTC. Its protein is CSVGPGQASGNYGYTF.